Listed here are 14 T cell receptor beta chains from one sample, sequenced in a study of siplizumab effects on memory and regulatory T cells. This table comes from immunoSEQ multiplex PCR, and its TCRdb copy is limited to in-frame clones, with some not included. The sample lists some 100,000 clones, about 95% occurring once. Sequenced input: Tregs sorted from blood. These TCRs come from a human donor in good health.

Here the CDR3 reads CASSLTTYRDSPLHF. CDR3 nucleotides: TGTGCCAGCAGCTTGACCACCTACAGGGATTCACCCCTCCACTTT. The rearrangement joins TRBV7-2 to TRBJ1-6; possible D gene TRBD1, 6 bases. CDR3 length: 15 residues. The germline CDR1 and CDR2 sequences are SGHTA and FQGNSA. The ends were cut back, 3 bases at V and 8 bases at J, with 14 bases in the middle.

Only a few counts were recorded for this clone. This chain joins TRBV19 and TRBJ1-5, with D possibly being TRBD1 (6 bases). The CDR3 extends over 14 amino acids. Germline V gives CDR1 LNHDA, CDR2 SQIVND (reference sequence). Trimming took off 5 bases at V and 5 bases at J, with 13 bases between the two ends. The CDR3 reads CASSYQGSHQPQHF. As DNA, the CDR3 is TGTGCCAGTAGTTATCAGGGGTCCCATCAGCCCCAGCATTTT.

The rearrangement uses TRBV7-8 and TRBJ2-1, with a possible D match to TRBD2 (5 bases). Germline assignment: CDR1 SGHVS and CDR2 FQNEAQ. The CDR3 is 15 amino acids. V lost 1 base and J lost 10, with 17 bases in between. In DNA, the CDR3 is TGTGCCAGCAGCTTAGGTCGGGGTGGGCGGGCCGAGCAGTTCTTC. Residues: CASSLGRGGRAEQFF.

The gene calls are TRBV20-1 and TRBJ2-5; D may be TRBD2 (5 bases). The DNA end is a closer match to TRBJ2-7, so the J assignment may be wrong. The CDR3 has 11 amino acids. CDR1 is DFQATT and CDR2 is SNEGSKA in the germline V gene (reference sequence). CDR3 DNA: TGCAGTGCGACGGGATCCTACGAGCAGTACTTC. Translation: CSATGSYEQYF.

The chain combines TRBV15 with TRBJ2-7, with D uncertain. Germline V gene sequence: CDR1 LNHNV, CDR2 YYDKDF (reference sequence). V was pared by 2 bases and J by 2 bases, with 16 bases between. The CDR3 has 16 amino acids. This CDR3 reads CATSRTLLRTPYEQYF. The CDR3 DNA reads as TGTGCCACCAGCAGAACGTTACTCCGAACCCCCTACGAGCAGTACTTC.

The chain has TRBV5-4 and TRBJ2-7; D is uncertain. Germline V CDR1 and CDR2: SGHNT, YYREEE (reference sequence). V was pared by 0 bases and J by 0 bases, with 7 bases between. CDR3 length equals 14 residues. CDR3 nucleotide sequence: TGTGCCAGCAGCTTGGCGGCGTTCTCCTACGAGCAGTACTTC. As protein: CASSLAAFSYEQYF.

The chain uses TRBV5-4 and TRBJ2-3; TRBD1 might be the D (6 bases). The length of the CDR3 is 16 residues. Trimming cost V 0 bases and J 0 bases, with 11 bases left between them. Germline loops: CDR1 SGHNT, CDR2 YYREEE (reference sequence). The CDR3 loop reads CASSLVAGDSTDTQYF. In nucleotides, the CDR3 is TGTGCCAGCAGCTTGGTCGCAGGGGACAGCACAGATACGCAGTATTTT.

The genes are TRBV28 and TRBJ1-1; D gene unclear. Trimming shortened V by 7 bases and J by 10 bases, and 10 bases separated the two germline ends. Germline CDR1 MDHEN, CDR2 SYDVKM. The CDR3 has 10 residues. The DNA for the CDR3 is TGTGCCAGCATCGGCCCTCCAGCTTTCTTT. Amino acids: CASIGPPAFF.

The CDR3 DNA follows: TGTGCCTGGAGTGTCACAGGGGGGACAGCTGGAAACACCATATATTTT. It yields the protein CAWSVTGGTAGNTIYF. This chain joins TRBV30 and TRBJ1-3; 8 nucleotides align to TRBD1. Per the germline V gene, CDR1 is GTSNPN and CDR2 is SVGIG (reference sequence). This CDR3 contains 16 residues. V dropped 0 bases and J dropped 2; count of bases not matched to a gene: 6. Based on the CDR3 plus reference TRBV30 and TRBJ1-3, the full variable domain is SQTIHQWPATLVQPVGSPLSLECTVEGTSNPNLYWYRQAAGRGLQLLFYSVGIGQISSEVPQNLSASRPQDRQFILSSKKLLLSDSGFYLCAWSVTGGTAGNTIYFGEGSWLTVV.

The chain's CDR3 is CARGQGDLLVTEAFF. The CDR3 DNA sequence: TGTGCCAGAGGACAGGGTGATTTATTGGTAACTGAAGCTTTCTTT. V usage is TRBV2 and J usage is TRBJ1-1, with 8 positions matching TRBD1. V shed 9 bases and J 5 bases; nucleotides not matched to a gene: 14. The CDR3 spans 15 residues. From germline, CDR1 is SNHLY and CDR2 FYNNEI.

This chain's CDR3 is CASSLSGFARDEQFF. In nucleotides, the CDR3 is TGCGCCAGCAGCCTTAGCGGGTTCGCCAGGGATGAGCAGTTCTTC. The chain has TRBV5-1 and TRBJ2-1; 7 bases line up with TRBD2. V lost 4 bases, J lost 8 bases, and 12 bases stayed unmatched. From germline, CDR1 is SGHRS and CDR2 YFSETQ. This CDR3 is 15 amino acids long.

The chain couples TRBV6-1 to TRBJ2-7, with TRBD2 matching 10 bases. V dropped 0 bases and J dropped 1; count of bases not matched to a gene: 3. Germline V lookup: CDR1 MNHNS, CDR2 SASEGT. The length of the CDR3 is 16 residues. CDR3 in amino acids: CASSEARTSGSYEQYF. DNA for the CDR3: TGTGCCAGCAGTGAAGCGCGGACTAGCGGTTCCTACGAGCAGTACTTC.

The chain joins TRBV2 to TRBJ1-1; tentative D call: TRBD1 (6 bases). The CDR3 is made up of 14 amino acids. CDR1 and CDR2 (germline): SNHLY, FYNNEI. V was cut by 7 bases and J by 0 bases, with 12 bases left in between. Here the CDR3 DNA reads TGTGCCAGCAATAACAGGGTTATGAACACTGAAGCTTTCTTT. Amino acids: CASNNRVMNTEAFF.

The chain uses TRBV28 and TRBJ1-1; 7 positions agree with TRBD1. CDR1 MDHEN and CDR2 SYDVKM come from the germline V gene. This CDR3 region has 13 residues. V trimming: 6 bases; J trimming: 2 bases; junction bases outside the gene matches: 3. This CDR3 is CASRRQGNTEAFF. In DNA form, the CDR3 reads TGTGCCAGCAGACGACAGGGAAACACTGAAGCTTTCTTT. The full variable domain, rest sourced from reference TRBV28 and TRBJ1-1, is DVKVTQSSRYLVKRTGEKVFLECVQDMDHENMFWYRQDPGLGLRLIYFSYDVKMKEKGDIPEGYSVSREKKERFSLILESASTNQTSMYLCASRRQGNTEAFFGQGTRLTVV.